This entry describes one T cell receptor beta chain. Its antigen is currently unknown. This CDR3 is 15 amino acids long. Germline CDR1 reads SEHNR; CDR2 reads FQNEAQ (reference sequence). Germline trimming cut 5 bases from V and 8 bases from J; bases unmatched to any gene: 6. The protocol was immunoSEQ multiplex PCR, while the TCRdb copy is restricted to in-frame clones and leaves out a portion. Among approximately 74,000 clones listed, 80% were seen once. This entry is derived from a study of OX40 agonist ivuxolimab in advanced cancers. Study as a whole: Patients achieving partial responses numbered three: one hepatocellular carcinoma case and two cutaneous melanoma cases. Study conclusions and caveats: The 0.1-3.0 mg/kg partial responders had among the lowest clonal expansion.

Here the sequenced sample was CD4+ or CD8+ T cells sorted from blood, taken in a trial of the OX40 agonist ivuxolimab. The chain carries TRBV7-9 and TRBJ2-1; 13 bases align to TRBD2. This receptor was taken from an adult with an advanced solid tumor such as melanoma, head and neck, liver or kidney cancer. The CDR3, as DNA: TGTGCCAGCAGCCCGGGGACTAGCGGGGTCCATGAGCAGTTCTTC. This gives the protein CASSPGTSGVHEQFF.